The count of the clone carrying this TCR beta chain is one. One end of the junction is discordant with germline, which a read error may explain. The germline CDR1 and CDR2 sequences are SEHNR and FQNEAQ (reference sequence). The CDR3 runs 15 residues. Here immunoSEQ multiplex PCR was the method, and the copy in TCRdb shows in-frame clones only, minus some. The sample lists 65,000 to 85,000 clones, approximately 94% occurring once. The data originate from a study of technical replicates of blood from a few donors. This sequence originates from a human donor in good health. This chain joins TRBV7-9 and TRBJ2-3; 7 nucleotides align to TRBD1. Sequenced input: T cells isolated from PBMCs. The CDR3 sequence is CVSSRGQARTDTQYF. CDR3 bases: TGTGTCAGCAGCCGCGGACAGGCACGCACAGATACGCAGTATTTT.